Listed here is a single T cell receptor beta chain. What it binds is not known. Division of CD4+ cells produced a CD45RA+ naive subset and a CD45RA-negative memory subset. The data are from a study of shared clonotypes between healthy human individuals. Study results and caveats: Lower generation probabilities were found for non-shared clonotypes than for those shared by all four donors. Among donors, sharing of clonotypes was expected to be affected by sequencing depth.

Splitting of each subset's genomic DNA was done evenly across several immunoSEQ plates. Profiling relied on immunoSEQ multiplex PCR, and the TCRdb table lists in-frame clones only, not all of them. The table shows over 850,000 clones, with about 80% occurring only once. The CDR3 consists of 16 residues. V dropped 0 bases and J dropped 12; count of bases not matched to a gene: 13. Germline values: CDR1 KGHSH, CDR2 LQKENI. The source material was memory CD4+ T cells from PBMCs. The subset is: CD45RA-negative fraction. The clonotype originates from a man younger than 35 in good health. Some clones in this sample may be carry-over from other donors' samples. J is TRBJ2-1 and V is TRBV18; 8 bases agree with TRBD2. CDR3 loop: CASSPPGSGGRMGQFF. The CDR3 region has the DNA TGTGCCAGCTCACCACCGGGCTCGGGAGGGCGGATGGGGCAGTTCTTC.